The clone carrying this T cell receptor beta chain was seen a handful of times. This record belongs to a study of naive and memory T cell subsets. The CDR3 extends over 13 amino acids. The germline V and J ends were trimmed by 0 bases and 7 bases, with 10 bases remaining between them. Per the germline V gene, CDR1 is DFQATT and CDR2 is SNEGSKA (reference sequence). CD4 T cells were positively selected, then CD8 T cells from the CD4-negative fraction. Cells stained for CD3, CD4, CD8, CD45RA and CD27 were sorted into four subsets. Two oligonucleotides, mixed equimolar, formed the beta constant-region primer covering TRBC1 and TRBC2. Each CDR3 protein is one row after TCRdb ran MiXCR on the UMI-ligation and nested PCR reads. The sample records about 85,000 distinct CDR3 sequences, roughly 13% being singletons.

The sample comprised central memory CD4+ T cells from blood. The receptor was derived from a human donor in good health. The chain uses TRBV20-1 and TRBJ1-5; D is unclear. In nucleotides, the CDR3 is TGCAGTGCTAGAGACAACAGAGGCCAGCCCCAGCATTTT. Translated: CSARDNRGQPQHF.